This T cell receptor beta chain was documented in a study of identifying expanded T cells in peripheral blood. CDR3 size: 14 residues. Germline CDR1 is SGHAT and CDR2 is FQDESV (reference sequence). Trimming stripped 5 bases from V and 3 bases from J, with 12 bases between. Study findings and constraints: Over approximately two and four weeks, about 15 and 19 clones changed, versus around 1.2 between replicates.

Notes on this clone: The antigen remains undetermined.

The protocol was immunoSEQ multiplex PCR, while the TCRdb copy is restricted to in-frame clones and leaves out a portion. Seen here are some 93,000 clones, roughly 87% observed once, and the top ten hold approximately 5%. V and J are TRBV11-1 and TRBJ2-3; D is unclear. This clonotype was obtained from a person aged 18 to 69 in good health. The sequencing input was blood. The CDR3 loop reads CASSVQYGTDTQYF. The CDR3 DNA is TGTGCCAGCAGCGTCCAGTACGGGACAGATACGCAGTATTTT.